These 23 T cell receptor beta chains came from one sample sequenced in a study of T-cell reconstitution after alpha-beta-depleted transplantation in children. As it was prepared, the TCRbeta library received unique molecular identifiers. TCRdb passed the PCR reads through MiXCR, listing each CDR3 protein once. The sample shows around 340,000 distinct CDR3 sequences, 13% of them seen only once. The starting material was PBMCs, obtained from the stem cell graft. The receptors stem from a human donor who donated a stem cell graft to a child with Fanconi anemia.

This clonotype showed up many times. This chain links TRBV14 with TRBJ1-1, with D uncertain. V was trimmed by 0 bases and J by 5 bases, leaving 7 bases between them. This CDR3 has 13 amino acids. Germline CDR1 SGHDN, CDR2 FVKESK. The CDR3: CASSQDPQTEAFF. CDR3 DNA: TGTGCCAGCAGCCAAGATCCGCAAACTGAAGCTTTCTTT.

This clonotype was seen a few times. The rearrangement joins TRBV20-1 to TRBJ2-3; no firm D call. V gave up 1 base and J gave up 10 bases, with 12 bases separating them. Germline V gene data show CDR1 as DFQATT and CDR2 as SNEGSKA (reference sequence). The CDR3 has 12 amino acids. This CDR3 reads CSARVRAQAQYF. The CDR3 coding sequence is TGCAGTGCTAGAGTACGGGCTCAAGCGCAGTATTTT.

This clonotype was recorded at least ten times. The CDR3 loop is CASSIRAGGWSYNEQFF. In DNA, the CDR3 is TGTGCCAGCAGCATCCGAGCGGGGGGATGGTCCTACAATGAGCAGTTCTTC. The chain uses TRBV5-6 and TRBJ2-1; 9 bases are shared with TRBD2. The V segment lost 4 bases and the J segment 1 base; nucleotides outside the gene matches: 9. Germline values: CDR1 SGHDT, CDR2 YYEEEE. This CDR3 contains 17 residues. Combining the CDR3 with reference TRBV5-6 and TRBJ2-1 gives the whole variable domain DAGVTQSPTHLIKTRGQQVTLRCSPKSGHDTVSWYQQALGQGPQFIFQYYEEEERQRGNFPDRFSGHQFPNYSSELNVNALLLGDSALYLCASSIRAGGWSYNEQFFGPGTRLTVL.

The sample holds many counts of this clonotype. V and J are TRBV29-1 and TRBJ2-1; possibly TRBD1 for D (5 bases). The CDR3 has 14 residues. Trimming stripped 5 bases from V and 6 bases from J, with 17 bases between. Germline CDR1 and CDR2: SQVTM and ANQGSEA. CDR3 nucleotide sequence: TGCAGCGTTCCGCAGGGATCCCTACTCAATGAGCAGTTCTTC. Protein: CSVPQGSLLNEQFF.

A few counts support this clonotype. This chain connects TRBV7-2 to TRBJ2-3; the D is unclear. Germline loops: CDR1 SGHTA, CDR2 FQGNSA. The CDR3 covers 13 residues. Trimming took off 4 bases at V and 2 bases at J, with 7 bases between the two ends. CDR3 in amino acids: CASSSMDTDTQYF. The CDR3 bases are TGTGCCAGCAGCTCTATGGACACAGATACGCAGTATTTT.

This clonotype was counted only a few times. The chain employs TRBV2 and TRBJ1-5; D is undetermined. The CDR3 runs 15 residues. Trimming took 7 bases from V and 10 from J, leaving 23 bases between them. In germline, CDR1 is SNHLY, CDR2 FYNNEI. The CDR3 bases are TGTGCCAGCATTAAGGACGGGCCCAGCAAGGGTCCCCAGCATTTT. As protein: CASIKDGPSKGPQHF.

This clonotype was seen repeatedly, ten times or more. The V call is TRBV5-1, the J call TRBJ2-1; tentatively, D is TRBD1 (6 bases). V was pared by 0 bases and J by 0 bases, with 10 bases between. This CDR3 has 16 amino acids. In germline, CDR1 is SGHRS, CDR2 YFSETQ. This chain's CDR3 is CASSLEVGGSYNEQFF. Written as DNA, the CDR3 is TGCGCCAGCAGCTTGGAGGTAGGGGGCTCCTACAATGAGCAGTTCTTC.

The CDR3 loop is CASSALTADEQFF. The CDR3 DNA follows: TGTGCCAGCAGCGCCCTGACGGCCGATGAGCAGTTCTTC. The chain is built from TRBV9 and TRBJ2-1; D ambiguous. Trimming removed 3 bases at V and 8 bases at J, with 12 bases between. The CDR3 has 13 amino acids. Germline-derived CDR1 and CDR2 are SGDLS and YYNGEE.

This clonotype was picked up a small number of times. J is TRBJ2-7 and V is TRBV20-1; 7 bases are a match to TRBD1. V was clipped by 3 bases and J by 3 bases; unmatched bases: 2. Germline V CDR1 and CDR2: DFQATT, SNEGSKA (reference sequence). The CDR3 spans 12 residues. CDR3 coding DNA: TGCAGTGCTAGGGGACAGCACTACGAGCAGTACTTC. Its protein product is CSARGQHYEQYF.

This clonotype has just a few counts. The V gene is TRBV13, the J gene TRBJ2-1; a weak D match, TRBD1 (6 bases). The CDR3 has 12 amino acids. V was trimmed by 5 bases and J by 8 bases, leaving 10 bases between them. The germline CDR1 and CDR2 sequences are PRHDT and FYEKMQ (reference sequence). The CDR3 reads CASSPQGHEQFF. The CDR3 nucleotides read TGTGCCAGCAGCCCACAGGGCCATGAGCAGTTCTTC.

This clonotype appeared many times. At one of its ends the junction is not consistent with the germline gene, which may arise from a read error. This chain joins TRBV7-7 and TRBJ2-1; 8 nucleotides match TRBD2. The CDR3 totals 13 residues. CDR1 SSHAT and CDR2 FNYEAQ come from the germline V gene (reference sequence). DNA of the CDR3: TGTGCTAGCAGCTTAGTGGCGGGAGGTGAGCAGTTCTTC. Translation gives CASSLVAGGEQFF.

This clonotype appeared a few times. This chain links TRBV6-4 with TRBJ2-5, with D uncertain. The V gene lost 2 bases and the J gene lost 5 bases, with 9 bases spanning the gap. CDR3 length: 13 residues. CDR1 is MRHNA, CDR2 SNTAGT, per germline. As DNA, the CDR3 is TGTGCCAGCAGTGACGCCGTCGGGGAGACCCAGTACTTC. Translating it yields CASSDAVGETQYF.

In nucleotides, the CDR3 is TGTGCCAGCAGCTTAGGAGGCGGACAAGGATACGAGCAGTACTTC. Translation: CASSLGGGQGYEQYF. V and J are TRBV11-2 and TRBJ2-7; D is perhaps TRBD1 (5 bases). Per germline, CDR1 SGHAT and CDR2 FQNNGV. Trimming left V 1 base short and J 4 bases short, with 14 bases between. The CDR3 contains 15 residues. The full variable domain, its missing parts supplied by reference TRBV11-2 and TRBJ2-7, is EAGVAQSPRYKIIEKRQSVAFWCNPISGHATLYWYQQILGQGPKLLIQFQNNGVVDDSQLPKDRFSAERLKGVDSTLKIQPAKLEDSAVYLCASSLGGGQGYEQYFGPGTRLTVT.

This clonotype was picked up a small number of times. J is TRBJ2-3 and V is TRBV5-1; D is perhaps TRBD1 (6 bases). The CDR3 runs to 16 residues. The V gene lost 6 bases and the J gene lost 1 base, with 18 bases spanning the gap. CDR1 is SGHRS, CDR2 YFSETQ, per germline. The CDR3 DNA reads TGCGCCAGCACCCTGAGGAACAGGGCCGGCACAGATACGCAGTATTTT. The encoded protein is CASTLRNRAGTDTQYF. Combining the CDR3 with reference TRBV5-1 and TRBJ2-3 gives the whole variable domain KAGVTQTPRYLIKTRGQQVTLSCSPISGHRSVSWYQQTPGQGLQFLFEYFSETQRNKGNFPGRFSGRQFSNSRSEMNVSTLELGDSALYLCASTLRNRAGTDTQYFGPGTRLTVL.

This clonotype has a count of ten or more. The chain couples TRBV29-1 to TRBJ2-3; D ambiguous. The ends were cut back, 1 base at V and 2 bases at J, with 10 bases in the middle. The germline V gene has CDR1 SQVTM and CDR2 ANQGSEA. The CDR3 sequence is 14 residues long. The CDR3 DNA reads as TGCAGCGTTGAAGCCGTCCGATCCACAGATACGCAGTATTTT. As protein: CSVEAVRSTDTQYF.

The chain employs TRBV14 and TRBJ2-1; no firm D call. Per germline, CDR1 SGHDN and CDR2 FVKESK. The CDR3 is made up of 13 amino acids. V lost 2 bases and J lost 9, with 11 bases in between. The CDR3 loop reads CASSQLDLGEQFF. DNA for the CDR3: TGTGCCAGCAGCCAACTAGACCTGGGTGAGCAGTTCTTC.

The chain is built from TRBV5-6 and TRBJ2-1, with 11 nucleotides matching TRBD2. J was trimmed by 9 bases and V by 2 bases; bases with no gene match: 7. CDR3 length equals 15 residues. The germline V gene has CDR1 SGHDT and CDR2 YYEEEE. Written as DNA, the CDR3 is TGTGCCAGCAGCTTTATAGCGGGGGGGCCCGGTGAGCAGTTCTTC. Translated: CASSFIAGGPGEQFF.

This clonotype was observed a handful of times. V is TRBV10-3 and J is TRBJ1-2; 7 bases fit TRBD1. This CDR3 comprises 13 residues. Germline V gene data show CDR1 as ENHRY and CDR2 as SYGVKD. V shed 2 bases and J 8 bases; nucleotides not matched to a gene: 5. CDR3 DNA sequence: TGTGCCATCAGTGAGGGACAGGCGCGAGGCTACACCTTC. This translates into CAISEGQARGYTF.

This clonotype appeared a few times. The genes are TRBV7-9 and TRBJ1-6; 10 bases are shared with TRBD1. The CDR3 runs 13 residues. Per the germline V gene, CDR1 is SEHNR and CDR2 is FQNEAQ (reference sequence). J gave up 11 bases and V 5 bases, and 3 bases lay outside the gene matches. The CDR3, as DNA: TGTGCCAGCAGCATGACAGGGGGCCCACCCCTCCACTTT. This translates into CASSMTGGPPLHF.

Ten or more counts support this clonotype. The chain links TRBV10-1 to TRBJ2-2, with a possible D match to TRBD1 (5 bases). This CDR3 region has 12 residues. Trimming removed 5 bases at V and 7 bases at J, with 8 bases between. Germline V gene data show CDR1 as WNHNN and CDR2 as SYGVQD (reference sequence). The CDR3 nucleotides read TGCGCCAGCAGTCCCCAGGGCGGGGAGCTGTTTTTT. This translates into CASSPQGGELFF.

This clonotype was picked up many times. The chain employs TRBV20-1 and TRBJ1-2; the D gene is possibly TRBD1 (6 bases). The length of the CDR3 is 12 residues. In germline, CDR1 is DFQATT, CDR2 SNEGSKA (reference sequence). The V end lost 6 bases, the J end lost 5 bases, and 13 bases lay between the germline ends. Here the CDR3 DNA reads TGCAGTGCCACAGGGAGCCGATATGGCTACACCTTC. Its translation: CSATGSRYGYTF.

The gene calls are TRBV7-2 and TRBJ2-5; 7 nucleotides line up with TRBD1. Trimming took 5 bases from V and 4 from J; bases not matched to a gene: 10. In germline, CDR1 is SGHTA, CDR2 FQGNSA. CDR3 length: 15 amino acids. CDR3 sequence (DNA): TGTGCCAGCAGCGTCGGGACAGTCCAAGGAGAGACCCAGTACTTC. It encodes CASSVGTVQGETQYF.

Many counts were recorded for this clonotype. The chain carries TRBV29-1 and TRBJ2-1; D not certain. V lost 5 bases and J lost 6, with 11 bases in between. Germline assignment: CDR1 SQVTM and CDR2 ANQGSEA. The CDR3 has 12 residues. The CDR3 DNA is TGCAGCGTTCTGGAAGGCCGCAATGAGCAGTTCTTC. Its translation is CSVLEGRNEQFF.